These T cell receptor beta chains were read from a single sample in a study of response to subunit inactivated influenza vaccine. Each CDR3 protein gets one entry after TCRdb re-called the RT-PCR reads with MiXCR. The sample lists hundreds of thousands of distinct CDR3 sequences, approximately 15% occurring once. The source material was PBMCs from blood, sampled roughly 15 days before vaccination. These receptors originate from a man aged 45 to 65 who received an inactivated influenza vaccine. The conserved cysteine and the conserved F or W are not part of the CDR3 here. D genes are given only for firm matches. A row's size may be missing; if present it is once, few, many or a size class.

V gene,D gene,clone size,J gene,CDR3 protein
TRBV4-1,NA,NA,TRBJ1-3,ASSQDYSRLSGNTIY
TRBV5-5,NA,NA,TRBJ1-5,ASSLTGHVNQPQH
TRBV4-2,TRBD2,few,TRBJ2-5,ASSREEGREETQY
TRBV20-1,TRBD1,NA,TRBJ2-7,SARARQGSSYEQY
TRBV27,NA,few,TRBJ2-1,ASSQGTSPTSDEQF
TRBV20-1,TRBD2,NA,TRBJ2-7,SARDRRTSADEQY
TRBV7-9,TRBD1,NA,TRBJ2-7,ASSGTGAFSYEQY
TRBV9,TRBD2,many,TRBJ2-1,ASSVVIAGGNNEQF
TRBV6-1,TRBD2,NA,TRBJ2-1,ASVRGTSVSYNEQF
TRBV7-9,NA,NA,TRBJ2-3,ARKKAATDTQY
TRBV15,NA,NA,TRBJ1-3,ATSSGSGSGNTIY
TRBV18,TRBD1,NA,TRBJ1-2,ASSPITGTGSSYGYT
TRBV28,NA,few,TRBJ1-1,ASSGTTEAF
TRBV18,TRBD1,many,TRBJ2-1,ASSPSGTGGRNEQF
TRBV12-3/TRBV12-4,TRBD1,NA,TRBJ2-7,ASSSVGQGDSYEQY
TRBV2,NA,NA,TRBJ2-1,ASRGEQTNYNEQF
TRBV7-9,TRBD1,few,TRBJ1-6,ASSSGQGTSPLH
TRBV20-1,NA,few,TRBJ2-7,SAYRGRPSYEQY
TRBV6-2/TRBV6-3,NA,NA,TRBJ2-4,ASSTLAKNIQY
TRBV5-1,TRBD2,many,TRBJ2-5,ASSFSSGYQETQY
TRBV6-2/TRBV6-3,NA,NA,TRBJ2-1,ASSLSRASSYNEQF
TRBV27,NA,many,TRBJ2-7,ASSFKQRFYYEQY
TRBV7-8,NA,many,TRBJ1-6,ASSLTESSYNSPLH
TRBV5-6,TRBD1,NA,TRBJ2-3,ASSLYRGQTTDTQY
TRBV7-9,NA,few,TRBJ1-2,ASSLAQINYGYT
TRBV6-1,TRBD1,few,TRBJ2-7,ASIAGTGYYEQY
TRBV6-1,TRBD2,few,TRBJ2-1,ASSRLAPYNEQF
TRBV12-3/TRBV12-4,TRBD2,few,TRBJ2-7,ASRLSAGALYEQY
TRBV12-3/TRBV12-4,TRBD1,NA,TRBJ1-1,ASSLNEQGKAF
TRBV6-2/TRBV6-3,NA,few,TRBJ2-5,ASSYTPGQTQETQY
TRBV5-1,NA,NA,TRBJ2-3,ASSPYTRGRTDTQY
TRBV6-2/TRBV6-3,NA,NA,TRBJ1-5,ASSYPPGASNQPQH
TRBV7-9,NA,NA,TRBJ1-6,ASSFLQGNHNSPLH
TRBV3-1,NA,few,TRBJ1-6,ASSQVDRSTPLH
TRBV6-2/TRBV6-3,TRBD1,NA,TRBJ2-7,ASRSLPGQGLNEQY
TRBV7-3,TRBD2,NA,TRBJ2-2,ASSRRPGLAPGRTGELF
TRBV7-2,TRBD2,few,TRBJ2-2,ASSGLSGGSNTGELF
TRBV4-1,NA,many,TRBJ2-3,ASSQYPASDGGADTQY
TRBV10-3,NA,NA,TRBJ2-5,ATLKGGGSTSETQY
TRBV5-1,TRBD1,NA,TRBJ2-1,ASSLQGVINEQF
TRBV5-5,TRBD2,NA,TRBJ2-2,ASSLYSGVFTGELF
TRBV30,NA,once,TRBJ2-1,AWSVTLSYNEQF
TRBV12-3/TRBV12-4,NA,many,TRBJ2-5,ASSLGVETQY
TRBV7-2,TRBD1,NA,TRBJ2-7,ASSVTGTASYEQY
TRBV6-1,NA,few,TRBJ1-4,ASSEGGTNEKLF
TRBV5-1,NA,few,TRBJ2-7,ASSLSGGTTYEQY
TRBV29-1,NA,many,TRBJ2-3,SVPWVGTDTQY
TRBV12-3/TRBV12-4,NA,NA,TRBJ1-1,ASTELQGTTEAF
TRBV12-3/TRBV12-4,NA,NA,TRBJ1-3,ASSWEGVERTGNTIY
TRBV7-9,TRBD1,NA,TRBJ2-6,ASSGRDRASGANVLT
TRBV29-1,TRBD1,NA,TRBJ2-1,SAPGGVEQF
TRBV7-2,TRBD1,NA,TRBJ2-7,ASSLGTGQREQY
TRBV20-1,TRBD2,NA,TRBJ2-3,SAKRGGGSADTQY